A single sample gave rise to the 17 T cell receptor beta chains below, sequenced in a study of T cell responses to AZD1222 COVID-19 vaccine. TCRdb keeps only in-frame clones here, not all; method: immunoSEQ multiplex PCR. The sample shows fewer than 150,000 clones, under 95% of them seen only once. The sequences come from peripheral blood, collected on day 0 of AZD1222 vaccination. These TCRs come from an adult in good health.

The J gene is TRBJ1-6, the V gene TRBV9; D gene ambiguous. This CDR3 is 14 amino acids long. The germline V gene has CDR1 SGDLS and CDR2 YYNGEE. With 0 bases removed from V and 10 bases from J, the gap between germline ends came to 11 bases. CDR3 residues: CASSVEGDLSPLHF. In DNA form, the CDR3 reads TGTGCCAGCAGCGTAGAAGGTGACTTATCACCCCTCCACTTT.

This chain links TRBV7-2 with TRBJ1-1; D is unresolved. The CDR3 spans 15 residues. Germline-derived CDR1 and CDR2 are SGHTA and FQGNSA. V was trimmed by 2 bases and J by 4 bases, leaving 14 bases between them. CDR3 nucleotides: TGTGCCAGCAGCTTAATTGTAGAGAGTGGCACTGAAGCTTTCTTT. Translation gives CASSLIVESGTEAFF.

The chain couples TRBV7-9 to TRBJ1-2, with 10 bases matching TRBD1. Germline values: CDR1 SEHNR, CDR2 FQNEAQ (reference sequence). The trim removed 3 bases at V and 4 bases at J, leaving 8 bases unmatched. CDR3 length: 16 residues. The CDR3 sequence: CASSLAGTGDRYGYTF. DNA for the CDR3: TGTGCCAGCAGCTTGGCGGGGACAGGGGATCGCTATGGCTACACCTTC.

This chain joins TRBV11-2 and TRBJ1-1; no definite D call. The CDR3 runs 15 residues. V was shortened by 2 bases and J by 1 base, with 11 bases between the two germline ends. The V gene's germline CDR1 is SGHAT and CDR2 FQNNGV. CDR3 sequence: CASSLLGTPNTEAFF. CDR3 DNA sequence: TGTGCCAGCAGCTTATTAGGCACTCCGAACACTGAAGCTTTCTTT. Complete variable domain (other parts from reference TRBV11-2 and TRBJ1-1): EAGVAQSPRYKIIEKRQSVAFWCNPISGHATLYWYQQILGQGPKLLIQFQNNGVVDDSQLPKDRFSAERLKGVDSTLKIQPAKLEDSAVYLCASSLLGTPNTEAFFGQGTRLTVV.

The chain is built from TRBV29-1 and TRBJ1-2; tentatively, D is TRBD1 (5 bases). The germline V and J ends were trimmed by 4 bases and 6 bases, with 12 bases remaining between them. This CDR3 has 12 amino acids. Germline assignment: CDR1 SQVTM and CDR2 ANQGSEA. CDR3 loop: CSVVGFRDGYTF. CDR3 bases: TGCAGCGTTGTTGGTTTCAGGGATGGCTACACCTTC.

The chain carries TRBV6-6 and TRBJ1-4; D remains ambiguous. V lost 4 bases, J lost 8 bases, and 11 bases lay in between. The CDR3 is 13 residues long. Germline lookup yields CDR1 MNHNY and CDR2 SVGAGI (reference sequence). CDR3 nucleotides: TGTGCCAGCAGTTCCTACATCCTCGAAAAACTGTTTTTT. Protein: CASSSYILEKLFF.

V is TRBV30 and J is TRBJ2-2; 7 bases fit TRBD2. Germline V gene lookup returns CDR1 GTSNPN and CDR2 SVGIG (reference sequence). The CDR3 is made up of 14 amino acids. After removal of 1 base from V and 7 bases from J, the junction contained 6 bases not matched to a gene. CDR3 in amino acids: CAWSARTSVGELFF. CDR3 nucleotide sequence: TGTGCCTGGAGTGCCCGAACTAGCGTCGGGGAGCTGTTTTTT.

This clone has a single count. The chain joins TRBV2 to TRBJ2-1, with TRBD2 matching 12 bases. The CDR3 extends over 16 amino acids. The germline V gene has CDR1 SNHLY and CDR2 FYNNEI. J gave up 4 bases and V 7 bases, and 8 bases lay outside the gene matches. This chain's CDR3 is CASTLLAGGRYNEQFF. CDR3 nucleotide sequence: TGTGCCAGCACCTTACTAGCGGGAGGTAGATACAATGAGCAGTTCTTC.

The chain carries TRBV7-2 and TRBJ1-5; D gene unclear. Germline CDR1 SGHTA, CDR2 FQGNSA. The CDR3 is 16 residues long. V dropped 1 base and J dropped 0 bases, with 10 bases sitting between them. The CDR3 coding sequence is TGTGCCAGCAGCTTAGTCGCGGGAAATAGCAATCAGCCCCAGCATTTT. Residues: CASSLVAGNSNQPQHF.

The chain recombines TRBV2 with TRBJ2-2; the D gene could be TRBD1 or TRBD2 (6 bases each). V dropped 3 bases and J dropped 1 base, with 18 bases sitting between them. Per the germline V gene, CDR1 is SNHLY and CDR2 is FYNNEI. The CDR3 is 18 amino acids. The DNA of the CDR3 is TGTGCCAGCAGTGACCCGAAGGAGGGGGTAAGGAACACCGGGGAGCTGTTTTTT. Residues: CASSDPKEGVRNTGELFF.

CDR3 residues: CASSQDRLAGLQYF. CDR3 coding DNA: TGTGCCAGCAGCCAAGATAGGCTAGCGGGGTTGCAGTATTTT. This chain uses TRBV3-1 (or the pseudogene TRBV3-2) with TRBJ2-3; 9 bases are a match to TRBD2. Germline assignment: CDR1 LGHDT and CDR2 YNNKEL (reference sequence). V trimming: 0 bases; J trimming: 11 bases; junction bases outside the gene matches: 6. The CDR3 is 14 residues long.

The CDR3 sequence is CASSQAFSRTGGNYGYTF. The CDR3 DNA reads TGCGCCAGCAGCCAAGCTTTCTCCCGGACAGGGGGCAACTATGGCTACACCTTC. The chain employs TRBV4-3 and TRBJ1-2, with 11 bases fitting TRBD1. The V gene end was trimmed by 1 base and the J gene end by 2 bases; junction bases not matched to a gene: 9. In germline, CDR1 is LGHNA, CDR2 YSLEER. The CDR3 runs to 18 residues.

The V and J genes are TRBV5-1 and TRBJ1-1, with D hard to call. V dropped 3 bases and J dropped 0 bases, with 9 bases sitting between them. The CDR3 totals 14 residues. CDR1 SGHRS and CDR2 YFSETQ come from the germline V gene. The CDR3 region has the DNA TGCGCCAGCAGCTACCGGGCTCTGAACACTGAAGCTTTCTTT. It codes for CASSYRALNTEAFF. Filled out from reference TRBV5-1 and TRBJ1-1, the complete variable domain reads KAGVTQTPRYLIKTRGQQVTLSCSPISGHRSVSWYQQTPGQGLQFLFEYFSETQRNKGNFPGRFSGRQFSNSRSEMNVSTLELGDSALYLCASSYRALNTEAFFGQGTRLTVV.

V gene TRBV24-1 combines with J gene TRBJ1-4; D ambiguous. CDR1 is KGHDR and CDR2 is SFDVKD in the germline V gene. With 3 bases removed from V and 0 bases from J, the gap between germline ends came to 10 bases. The CDR3 totals 16 residues. The CDR3 protein is CATSDGDWATNEKLFF. CDR3 in DNA: TGTGCCACCAGTGATGGGGATTGGGCAACTAATGAAAAACTGTTTTTT.

This clone was seen a few times. The rearrangement joins TRBV19 to TRBJ1-2, with 8 bases fitting TRBD1. The V gene's germline CDR1 is LNHDA and CDR2 SQIVND (reference sequence). This CDR3 spans 15 amino acids. With 2 bases clipped from V and 6 bases from J, the junction kept 8 bases outside the gene matches. CDR3: CASSIRARGQDGYTF. The CDR3 region has the DNA TGTGCCAGTAGTATACGCGCCAGGGGGCAGGATGGCTACACCTTC.

The chain recombines TRBV6-5 with TRBJ2-3; 11 bases line up with TRBD1. Per germline, CDR1 MNHEY and CDR2 SVGAGI. The V segment lost 6 bases and the J segment 1 base; nucleotides outside the gene matches: 0. This CDR3 comprises 14 residues. The CDR3 protein is CASRGQGGTDTQYF. CDR3 DNA: TGTGCCAGCAGGGGACAGGGGGGCACAGATACGCAGTATTTT.

The V and J genes are TRBV10-1 and TRBJ1-1, with D possibly TRBD1 on 5 matching bases. Trimming stripped 2 bases from V and 6 bases from J, with 10 bases between. The CDR3 contains 13 residues. The germline V gene has CDR1 WNHNN and CDR2 SYGVQD (reference sequence). CDR3 in DNA: TGCGCCAGCAGTGAGAAGGGGAGCGCTGAAGCTTTCTTT. It is translated as CASSEKGSAEAFF.